This passage covers 11 T cell receptor beta chains from one sample sequenced in a study of blood T cell repertoires in COVID-19. Assay used: immunoSEQ multiplex PCR; TCRdb lists only in-frame clones, some missing. The data hold about 300,000 clones, with approximately 88% observed a single time. The sample taken for sequencing was PBMCs or T cells enriched from blood (not recorded which). The receptors originated from a man between 60 and 70 years old who had recovered from COVID-19.

This chain uses TRBV5-4 with TRBJ2-2; TRBD2 matches 11 bases. This CDR3 comprises 16 residues. Looked up from germline, CDR1 is SGHNT and CDR2 is YYREEE (reference sequence). The J segment lost 6 bases and the V segment lost 4 bases, leaving 8 bases of the junction unmatched. The CDR3 is CASSPPGLADPGELFF. The CDR3, as DNA: TGTGCCAGCAGCCCGCCGGGACTAGCGGACCCCGGGGAGCTGTTTTTT.

The chain combines TRBV18 with TRBJ1-1; no definite D call. V lost 2 bases to trimming and J lost 1 base, with 8 bases between them. The CDR3 spans 14 residues. CDR1 is KGHSH and CDR2 is LQKENI in the germline V gene. CDR3 nucleotide sequence: TGTGCCAGCTCACCAACGGAGGGGAACACTGAAGCTTTCTTT. Protein: CASSPTEGNTEAFF.

The chain combines TRBV5-1 with TRBJ2-1, with D maybe TRBD2 (5 bases). Germline V CDR1 and CDR2: SGHRS, YFSETQ. The CDR3 is 15 residues long. Trimming took 1 base from V and 4 from J, leaving 12 bases between them. The CDR3 nucleotides are TGCGCCAGCAGCTTGCAGCGGATGGAATACAATGAGCAGTTCTTC. It codes for CASSLQRMEYNEQFF.

V is TRBV14 and J is TRBJ2-7; 7 bases are a match to TRBD2. CDR1 SGHDN and CDR2 FVKESK come from the germline V gene. This CDR3 is 14 amino acids long. The trim removed 4 bases at V and 3 bases at J, leaving 6 bases unmatched. The CDR3: CASSRHGRYYEQYF. CDR3 bases: TGTGCCAGCAGCCGCCACGGGAGGTACTACGAGCAGTACTTC. The whole variable domain, remainder taken from reference TRBV14 and TRBJ2-7, is EAGVTQFPSHSVIEKGQTVTLRCDPISGHDNLYWYRRVMGKEIKFLLHFVKESKQDESGMPNNRFLAERTGGTYSTLKVQPAELEDSGVYFCASSRHGRYYEQYFGPGTRLTVT.

The chain carries TRBV27 and TRBJ2-1; the D gene is possibly TRBD2 (6 bases). The V end lost 5 bases, the J end lost 0 bases, and 11 bases lay between the germline ends. This CDR3 has 15 amino acids. Germline-derived CDR1 and CDR2 are MNHEY and SMNVEV (reference sequence). CDR3 bases: TGTGCCAGCAGTATTGGGGGGTACTCCTACAATGAGCAGTTCTTC. This translates into CASSIGGYSYNEQFF.

The V gene is TRBV9, the J gene TRBJ2-7; D is uncertain. This CDR3 has 14 amino acids. V lost 0 bases to trimming and J lost 1 base, with 8 bases between them. Per germline, CDR1 SGDLS and CDR2 YYNGEE. The CDR3 protein is CASSVGLPSYEQYF. The CDR3 DNA is TGTGCCAGCAGCGTAGGACTTCCGTCCTACGAGCAGTACTTC. Full variable domain (missing parts from reference TRBV9 and TRBJ2-7): DSGVTQTPKHLITATGQRVTLRCSPRSGDLSVYWYQQSLDQGLQFLIQYYNGEERAKGNILERFSAQQFPDLHSELNLSSLELGDSALYFCASSVGLPSYEQYFGPGTRLTVT.

The V gene is TRBV29-1, the J gene TRBJ2-7, with 7 positions matching TRBD2. Germline V gene sequence: CDR1 SQVTM, CDR2 ANQGSEA. The CDR3 has 12 amino acids. V lost 5 bases to trimming and J lost 4 bases; unmatched junction nucleotides: 5. CDR3 region: CSVRLARYEQYF. Here the CDR3 DNA reads TGCAGCGTTCGACTAGCCCGGTACGAGCAGTACTTC.

This chain connects TRBV7-2 to TRBJ1-4; 8 nucleotides agree with TRBD1. J was trimmed by 6 bases and V by 3 bases; bases with no gene match: 3. Germline values: CDR1 SGHTA, CDR2 FQGNSA. The CDR3 has 14 residues. In DNA form, the CDR3 reads TGTGCCAGCAGCTTTCAGGGGGCGGATGAAAAACTGTTTTTT. Translated: CASSFQGADEKLFF.

This clone has only a few counts. The chain employs TRBV7-6 and TRBJ2-5; TRBD2 might be the D (6 bases). Germline CDR1 and CDR2: SGHVS and FNYEAQ. Trimming removed 2 bases at V and 4 bases at J, with 14 bases between. This CDR3 has 15 amino acids. The DNA of the CDR3 is TGTGCCAGCAGCTTATTTTCGGGAGCCCCAGAGACCCAGTACTTC. Its translation: CASSLFSGAPETQYF.

This sequence joins TRBV20-1 and TRBJ1-5; 12 nucleotides align to TRBD1. CDR3 size: 15 residues. Per the germline V gene, CDR1 is DFQATT and CDR2 is SNEGSKA (reference sequence). V was clipped by 3 bases and J by 6 bases; unmatched bases: 6. The CDR3 region has the DNA TGCAGTGCTAGTCCGGGACAGGGGGCTGTTCAGCCCCAGCATTTT. Translating it yields CSASPGQGAVQPQHF.

V and J are TRBV28 and TRBJ1-4; D is perhaps TRBD1 (6 bases). The CDR3 consists of 15 residues. Germline V CDR1 and CDR2: MDHEN, SYDVKM. Trimming left V 5 bases short and J 8 bases short, with 18 bases between. In DNA form, the CDR3 reads TGTGCCAGCAGTCCGCATCAGGGGAAAACGGAAAAACTGTTTTTT. This sequence encodes CASSPHQGKTEKLFF.